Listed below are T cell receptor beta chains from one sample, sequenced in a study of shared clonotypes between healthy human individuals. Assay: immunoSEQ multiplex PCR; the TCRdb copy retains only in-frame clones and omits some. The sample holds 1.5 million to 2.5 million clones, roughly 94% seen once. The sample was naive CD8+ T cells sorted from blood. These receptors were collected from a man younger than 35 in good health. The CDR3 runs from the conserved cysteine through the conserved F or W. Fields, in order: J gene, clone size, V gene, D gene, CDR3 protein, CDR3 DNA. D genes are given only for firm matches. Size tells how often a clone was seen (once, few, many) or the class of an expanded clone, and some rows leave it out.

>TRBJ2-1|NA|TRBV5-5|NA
CASSSSRGPEAGDEQFF
TGTGCCAGCAGCTCCTCCCGGGGACCTGAAGCCGGCGATGAGCAGTTCTTC
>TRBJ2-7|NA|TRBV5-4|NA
CASSSIGLDYEQYF
TGTGCCAGCAGCTCTATCGGGCTAGACTACGAGCAGTACTTC
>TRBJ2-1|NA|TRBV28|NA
CASSYYSHNEQFF
TGTGCCAGCAGTTACTACAGCCACAATGAGCAGTTCTTC
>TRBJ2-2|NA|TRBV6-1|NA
CASSEAPFRGDYTGELFF
TGTGCCAGCAGTGAAGCCCCCTTCCGCGGAGACTACACCGGGGAGCTGTTTTTT
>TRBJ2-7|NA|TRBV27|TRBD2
CASSFNSGYYEQYF
TGTGCCAGCAGTTTCAATAGCGGGTACTACGAGCAGTACTTC
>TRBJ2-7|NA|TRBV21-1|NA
CARCSGTGSHEQYF
TGTGCCAGATGCTCCGGGACAGGGTCCCACGAGCAGTACTTC
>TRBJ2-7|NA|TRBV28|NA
CASSLHRDSYEQYF
TGTGCCAGCAGTCTCCACAGGGATTCCTACGAGCAGTACTTC
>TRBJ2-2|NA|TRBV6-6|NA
CASSSGGYAGELFF
TGTGCCAGCAGCTCAGGGGGGTACGCCGGGGAGCTGTTTTTT
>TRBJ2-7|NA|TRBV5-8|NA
CASSPAYEQYF
TGTGCCAGCAGTCCTGCCTACGAGCAGTACTTC
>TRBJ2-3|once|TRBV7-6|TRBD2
CASSAGEGDTQYF
TGTGCCAGCAGCGCCGGGGAGGGAGATACGCAGTATTTT
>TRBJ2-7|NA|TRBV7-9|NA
CASSLQEAYEQYF
TGTGCCAGCAGCTTACAGGAGGCCTACGAGCAGTACTTC
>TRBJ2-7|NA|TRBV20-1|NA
CSAWDNEQYF
TGCAGTGCTTGGGATAACGAGCAGTACTTC
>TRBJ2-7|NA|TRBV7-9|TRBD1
CASSFPGQTYEQYF
TGTGCCAGCAGCTTTCCGGGACAGACCTACGAGCAGTACTTC
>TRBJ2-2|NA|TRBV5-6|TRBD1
CASAWGQGWNTGELFF
TGTGCCAGCGCATGGGGACAGGGGTGGAACACCGGGGAGCTGTTTTTT
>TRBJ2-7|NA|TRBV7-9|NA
CASSLVSAYEQYF
TGTGCCAGCAGCTTGGTGTCTGCCTACGAGCAGTACTTC
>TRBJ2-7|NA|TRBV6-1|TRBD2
CASSASGGGLYEQYF
TGTGCCAGCAGTGCCTCTGGCGGGGGATTGTACGAGCAGTACTTC
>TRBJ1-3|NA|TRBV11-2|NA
CASSLSLGPGNTIYF
TGTGCCAGCAGCTTGTCCTTAGGGCCTGGAAACACCATATATTTT
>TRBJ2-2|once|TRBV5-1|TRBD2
CASSWSMREGAGELFF
TGCGCCAGCAGTTGGAGCATGCGGGAGGGGGCCGGGGAGCTGTTTTTT
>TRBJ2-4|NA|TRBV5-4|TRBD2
CASSLWSGGANIQYF
TGTGCCAGCAGCTTGTGGAGCGGGGGGGCGAACATTCAGTACTTC
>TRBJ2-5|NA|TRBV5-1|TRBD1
CASSLAGDRPLVGTQYF
TGCGCCAGCAGCTTGGCCGGGGACAGGCCCCTTGTGGGGACCCAGTACTTC
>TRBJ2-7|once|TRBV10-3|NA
CAISETGRLEQYF
TGTGCCATCAGTGAAACAGGGCGCCTCGAGCAGTACTTC
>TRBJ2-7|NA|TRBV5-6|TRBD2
CASSFGLAGSYEQYF
TGTGCCAGCAGCTTTGGACTAGCGGGTTCCTACGAGCAGTACTTC
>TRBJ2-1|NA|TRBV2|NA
CASSDSAFSYNEQFF
TGTGCCAGCAGTGATTCAGCGTTCTCCTACAATGAGCAGTTCTTC
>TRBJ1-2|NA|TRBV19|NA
CASSIAVGGPNYGYTF
TGTGCCAGTAGTATAGCGGTTGGAGGGCCTAACTATGGCTACACCTTC
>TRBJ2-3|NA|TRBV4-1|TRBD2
CASSHAGTSGSTDTQYF
TGCGCCAGCAGCCATGCCGGGACTAGCGGGAGCACAGATACGCAGTATTTT
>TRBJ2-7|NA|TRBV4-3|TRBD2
CASSQALAGAINEQYF
TGCGCCAGCAGCCAAGCTCTAGCGGGAGCCATCAACGAGCAGTACTTC
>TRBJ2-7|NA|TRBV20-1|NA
CSAGPYEQYF
TGCAGTGCTGGCCCCTACGAGCAGTACTTC
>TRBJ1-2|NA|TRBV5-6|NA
CASSSTGYGYTF
TGTGCCAGCAGTTCCACAGGGTATGGCTACACCTTC
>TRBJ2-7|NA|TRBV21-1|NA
CASSPCAYEQYF
TGTGCCAGCAGCCCCTGTGCCTACGAGCAGTACTTC
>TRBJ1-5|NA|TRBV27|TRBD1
CASRPGQGLSNQPQHF
TGTGCCAGCAGACCCGGACAGGGTTTGAGCAATCAGCCCCAGCATTTT
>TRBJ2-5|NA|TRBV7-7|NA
CASSLVAEQETQYF
TGTGCTAGCAGCTTAGTGGCAGAACAAGAGACCCAGTACTTC
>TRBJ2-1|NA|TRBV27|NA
CASSLAWPGDSYNEQFF
TGTGCCAGCAGTTTAGCATGGCCAGGTGACTCCTACAATGAGCAGTTCTTC
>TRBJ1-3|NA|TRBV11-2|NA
CASTRLPQLDTIYF
TGTGCCAGCACCCGGCTACCCCAGCTGGACACCATATATTTT
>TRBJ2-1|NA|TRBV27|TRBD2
CASSLTLAGINEQFF
TGTGCCAGCAGTTTAACACTAGCGGGAATCAATGAGCAGTTCTTC
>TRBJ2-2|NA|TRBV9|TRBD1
CASSVKGQGSFGELFF
TGTGCCAGCAGCGTTAAAGGACAGGGCTCGTTCGGGGAGCTGTTTTTT
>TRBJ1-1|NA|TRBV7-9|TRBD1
CASSLPGQGDTEAFF
TGTGCCAGCAGCTTACCGGGACAGGGGGACACTGAAGCTTTCTTT
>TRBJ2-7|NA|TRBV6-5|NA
CASSYSWESYEQYF
TGTGCCAGCAGTTACTCGTGGGAAAGCTACGAGCAGTACTTC
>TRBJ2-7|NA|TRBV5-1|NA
CASSLVSRAQLAYEQYF
TGCGCCAGCAGTTTAGTTTCCAGGGCGCAGCTTGCCTACGAGCAGTACTTC
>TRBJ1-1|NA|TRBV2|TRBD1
CASSEMQGDEAFF
TGTGCCAGCAGTGAGATGCAGGGGGATGAAGCTTTCTTT
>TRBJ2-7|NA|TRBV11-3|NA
CANSLDGYYEQYF
TGTGCCAACAGCTTAGACGGCTACTACGAGCAGTACTTC